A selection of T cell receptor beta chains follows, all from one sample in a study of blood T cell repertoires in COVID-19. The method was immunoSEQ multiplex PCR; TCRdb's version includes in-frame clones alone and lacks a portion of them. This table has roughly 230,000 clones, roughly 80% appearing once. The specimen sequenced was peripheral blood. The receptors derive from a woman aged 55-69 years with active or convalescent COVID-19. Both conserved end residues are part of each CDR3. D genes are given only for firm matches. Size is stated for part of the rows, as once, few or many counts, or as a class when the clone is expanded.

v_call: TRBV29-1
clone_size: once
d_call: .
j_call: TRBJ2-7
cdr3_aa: CSVAGDTYEQYF
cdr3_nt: TGCAGCGTTGCGGGAGACACCTACGAGCAGTACTTC

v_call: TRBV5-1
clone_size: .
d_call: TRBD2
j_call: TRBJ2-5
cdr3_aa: CASTAALAGGETQYF
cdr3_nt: TGCGCCAGCACCGCCGCACTAGCGGGAGGGGAGACCCAGTACTTC

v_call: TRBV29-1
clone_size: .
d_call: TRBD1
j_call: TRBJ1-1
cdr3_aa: CSIGTGGTEAFF
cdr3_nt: TGCAGCATAGGGACAGGGGGCACTGAAGCTTTCTTT

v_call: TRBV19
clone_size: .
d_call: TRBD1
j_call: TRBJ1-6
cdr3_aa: CASSIRPGGNSPLHF
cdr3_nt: TGTGCCAGTAGTATCAGGCCAGGGGGCAATTCACCCCTCCACTTT

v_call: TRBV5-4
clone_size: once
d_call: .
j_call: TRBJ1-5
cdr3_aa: CASSKTGSNQPQHF
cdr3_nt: TGTGCCAGCAGCAAGACAGGTAGCAATCAGCCCCAGCATTTT

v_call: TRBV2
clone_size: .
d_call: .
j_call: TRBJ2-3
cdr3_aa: CASSEDRSTDTQYF
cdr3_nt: TGTGCCAGCAGTGAAGACAGGAGCACAGATACGCAGTATTTT

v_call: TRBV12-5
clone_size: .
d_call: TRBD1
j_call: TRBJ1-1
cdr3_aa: CASGLAPGTGEMHTEAFF
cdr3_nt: TGTGCTAGTGGTTTGGCACCTGGGACAGGGGAGATGCACACTGAAGCTTTCTTT

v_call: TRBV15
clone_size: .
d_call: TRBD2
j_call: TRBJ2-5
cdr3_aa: CATSRNPSGGAQETQYF
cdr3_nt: TGTGCCACCAGCAGGAACCCTAGCGGGGGGGCCCAAGAGACCCAGTACTTC

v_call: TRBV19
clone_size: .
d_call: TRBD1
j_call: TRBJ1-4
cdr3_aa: CASSRTPGQGGEKLFF
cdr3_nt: TGTGCCAGTAGCCGAACACCGGGACAGGGGGGGGAAAAACTGTTTTTT

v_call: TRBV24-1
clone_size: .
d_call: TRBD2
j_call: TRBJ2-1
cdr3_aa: CATSDSREDSYNEQFF
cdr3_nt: TGTGCCACCAGTGATTCGCGGGAGGACTCCTACAATGAGCAGTTCTTC

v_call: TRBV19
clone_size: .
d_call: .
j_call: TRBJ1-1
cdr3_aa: CASSIVPTIPTEAFF
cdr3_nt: TGTGCCAGTAGTATAGTCCCCACAATACCGACTGAAGCTTTCTTT

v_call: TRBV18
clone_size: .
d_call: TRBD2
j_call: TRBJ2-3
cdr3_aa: CASSRTSGGPDTQYF
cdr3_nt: TGTGCCAGCTCACGAACTAGCGGGGGGCCGGATACGCAGTATTTT

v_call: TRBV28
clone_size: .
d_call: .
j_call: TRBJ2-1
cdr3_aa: CASSPPGGSYNEQFF
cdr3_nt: TGTGCCAGCAGCCCGCCCGGGGGATCCTACAATGAGCAGTTCTTC

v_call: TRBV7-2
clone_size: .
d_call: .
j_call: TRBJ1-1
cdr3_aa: CASRHNRNTEAFF
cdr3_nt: TGTGCCAGCAGACACAACAGGAACACTGAAGCTTTCTTT

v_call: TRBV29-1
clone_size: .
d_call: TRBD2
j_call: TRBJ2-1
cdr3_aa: CSVEEGLQRTSGRLTWSNNEQFF
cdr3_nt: TGCAGCGTTGAAGAAGGCCTCCAGCGGACTAGCGGGAGATTGACTTGGTCAAACAATGAGCAGTTCTTC